Listed below are T cell receptor beta chains from one sample, sequenced in a study of T cells in localized non-small cell lung cancer. Sequencing used immunoSEQ multiplex PCR; TCRdb keeps in-frame clones, though not all of them. Of some 25,000 clones in the sample, roughly 80% were seen once. The material was peripheral blood, obtained before any cancer treatment. These receptors were obtained from a man between 40 and 75 years old with stage III squamous cell lung carcinoma. Both conserved end residues are part of each CDR3. The order of the fields is D gene, V gene, clone size, J gene, CDR3 DNA, CDR3 protein. The D gene is left open where the match is weak. Clone size appears in some rows only: once, few, many, or a class for an expanded clone.

d_call: TRBD2; v_call: TRBV6-6; clone_size: .; j_call: TRBJ2-3; cdr3_nt: TGTGCCAGCATTCCGGGACTATCGGATACGCAGTATTTT; cdr3_aa: CASIPGLSDTQYF
d_call: TRBD1; v_call: TRBV7-6; clone_size: medium-sized; j_call: TRBJ2-2; cdr3_nt: TGTGCCAGCGGAGGGACAGGGGCGAACACCGGGGAGCTGTTTTTT; cdr3_aa: CASGGTGANTGELFF
d_call: TRBD1; v_call: TRBV10-3; clone_size: few; j_call: TRBJ1-6; cdr3_nt: TGTGCCACTTCGACAGGGGCCTATAATTCACCCCTCCACTTT; cdr3_aa: CATSTGAYNSPLHF
d_call: .; v_call: TRBV12-5; clone_size: .; j_call: TRBJ2-3; cdr3_nt: TGTGCTAGTGGTCCAGGGGATACGCAGTATTTT; cdr3_aa: CASGPGDTQYF
d_call: TRBD1; v_call: TRBV5-8; clone_size: .; j_call: TRBJ2-7; cdr3_nt: TGTGCCAGCAGCTGGGACAGCTCTGTCTACTTC; cdr3_aa: CASSWDSSVYF
d_call: .; v_call: TRBV19; clone_size: .; j_call: TRBJ1-5; cdr3_nt: TGTGCCAGTAGTATAGATCTATTTTTTTCGTCAGATAGCAATCAGCCCCAGCATTTT; cdr3_aa: CASSIDLFFSSDSNQPQHF
d_call: TRBD2; v_call: TRBV7-9; clone_size: .; j_call: TRBJ2-3; cdr3_nt: TGTGCCAGCAGCTCCCTTGAAGCGGGAAATAGGCAGTATTTT; cdr3_aa: CASSSLEAGNRQYF
d_call: .; v_call: TRBV5-1; clone_size: .; j_call: TRBJ2-7; cdr3_nt: TGCGCCAGCAGGTCGCTGACCTCCTACGAGCAGTACTTC; cdr3_aa: CASRSLTSYEQYF
d_call: TRBD2; v_call: TRBV2; clone_size: .; j_call: TRBJ2-3; cdr3_nt: TGTGCCAGCAGTAAGGGACTAGCGGGGGGGTATTTT; cdr3_aa: CASSKGLAGGYF
d_call: .; v_call: TRBV11-2; clone_size: .; j_call: TRBJ1-1; cdr3_nt: TGTGCCAGCAGCTTAAAGATAACTGAAGCTTTCTTT; cdr3_aa: CASSLKITEAFF
d_call: .; v_call: TRBV27; clone_size: .; j_call: TRBJ2-3; cdr3_nt: TGTGCCAGCAGTTTCTCTAGCACAGATACGCAGTATTTT; cdr3_aa: CASSFSSTDTQYF
d_call: TRBD2; v_call: TRBV19; clone_size: .; j_call: TRBJ2-2; cdr3_nt: TGTGCCAGTACACGAGCGGGGGTGACCGGGGAGCTGTTTTTT; cdr3_aa: CASTRAGVTGELFF
d_call: .; v_call: TRBV5-8; clone_size: .; j_call: TRBJ2-3; cdr3_nt: TGTGCCAGCAGCTTGGTTGTTGCGCATTATTTT; cdr3_aa: CASSLVVAHYF
d_call: TRBD1; v_call: TRBV25-1; clone_size: .; j_call: TRBJ1-2; cdr3_nt: TGTGCCAGCAGTAGTACGGGGACAGGGGGTTATTATGGCTACACCTTC; cdr3_aa: CASSSTGTGGYYGYTF